This T cell receptor (beta chain) was identified during a study of T cell responses to AZD1222 COVID-19 vaccine. On this clone: Its antigen remains unidentified.

Profiling relied on immunoSEQ multiplex PCR, and the TCRdb table lists in-frame clones only, not all of them. The data hold 150,000 to 200,000 clones, with around nine tenths observed a single time. The study, taken as a whole, reports: Only a handful of AZD1222 recipients, six or seven in all, had baseline seropositivity. The sample set comprised mostly white British donors with more females, and clonal diversity was possibly underestimated. After two AZD1222 doses, spike-specific TCR breadth and depth rose versus day 0.

The source material was peripheral blood, sampled on day 0 of AZD1222 vaccination. The clonotype originates from an adult in good health.

The CDR3 nucleotides read TGTGCCAGCAGCTCAGAGGGACAGGGCAACTACGAGCAGTACTTC. Its protein product is CASSSEGQGNYEQYF. The V gene is TRBV9, the J gene TRBJ2-7, with TRBD1 matching over 9 bases. V dropped 4 bases and J dropped 3; count of bases not matched to a gene: 8. Germline V gene data show CDR1 as SGDLS and CDR2 as YYNGEE. The CDR3 is 15 residues long.